The TCR beta chain described here comes from a study of beta chain features in type 1 diabetes. Study context: Across every sample, about 100 million sorted cells were examined in total.

Sequencing targeted expressed TCRB transcripts, as all isolated RNA had been reverse transcribed. Sequencing used immunoSEQ multiplex PCR; TCRdb keeps in-frame clones, though not all of them. The repertoire consists of 150,000 to 180,000 clones, with under 9.5% occurring once and the leading ten covering almost 0.65%. V shed 2 bases, J shed 3 bases, and the junction held 7 bases outside the gene matches. Looked up from germline, CDR1 is LGHNA and CDR2 is YSLEER. This CDR3 contains 16 residues. This chain links TRBV4-3 with TRBJ2-5; 9 bases agree with TRBD2. The source material was central memory CD4+ T cells from blood. This sequence originates from a man younger than 30 in good health. CDR3 coding DNA: TGCGCCAGCAGCCAAAATAGCGGGAGTACCAAAGAGACCCAGTACTTC. Amino acid sequence: CASSQNSGSTKETQYF.